Listed here is a single T cell receptor beta chain. This clone was found once. It lacks a known antigen. No much larger clone exists at a distance of one base, and base qualities are not known. Using immunoSEQ, frozen genomic DNA was subjected to high-throughput TCRbeta CDR3 sequencing, a process that included PCR amplification, mapping, bias correction and internal controls. On the authors' methods: Productive rearrangements were kept, and unique TCRbeta sequences were defined by CDR3 nucleotide sequence plus V and J gene. A sequence counted as donor-reactive only if the sequence showed at least 5-fold expansion in CFSE-low cells compared with unstimulated pre-transplant cells and had a frequency of at least 0.01%. To ensure at least 90% detection power, minimum frequency thresholds were set for each subject based on that subject's lowest-template unstimulated sample. Repertoire turnover was measured by Jensen-Shannon divergence between the top 1000 TCRbeta sequences post- and pre-transplant. Two-sided Fisher's exact tests were used to test for changes in the detection of donor-reactive sequences. The clones in this table, taken by TCRdb from immuneACCESS, are in-frame only. Not every clone is retained; where verified, under half of the shortfall comes from an unresolved V gene, and the cause of the rest is unknown. V and J calls and clone size follow that table, whereas D and trimming were derived from the DNA. The sample includes 65,000 to 95,000 clones, with about 80% observed a single time. The ten largest clones add up to over 0.45% of the sample.

The CDR3 goes from the cysteine to the phenylalanine over 16 residues. The retained sequence is limited to the CDR3, 48 bases, with the frame set at the first base. Reading the germline V gene gives CDR1 SGHDT and CDR2 YYEEEE. Trimming at the junction amounts to 2 bases on V and 3 bases on J, and the germline ends lie 15 bases apart. What the time point label conveys for this sample: pre-transplant. Unstimulated PBMCs, after thawing, were stained for CD3, CD4 and CD8 and then FACS-sorted into CD3+CD4+ and CD3+CD8+ populations. Randomization to immunosuppression withdrawal applied to every one of the 8 studied subjects. The Qiagen DNeasy Blood and Tissue Kit was used for genomic DNA isolation. The data were obtained in a study of T cell clones after liver transplantation (dated 2019 in TCRdb). Concerning the study at large: The samples were obtained from ITN030ST, a randomized trial that attempted immunosuppression withdrawal within 2 years after liver transplantation. The studied cohort comprised 8 liver transplant recipients, 3 classified as tolerant and 5 as non-tolerant. Tolerance was defined as complete immunosuppression withdrawal for at least one year with no rise in liver enzymes beyond twice the upper limit of normal. After a pre-transplant mixed lymphocyte reaction, TCRbeta sequencing was used to pinpoint donor-reactive T cell clones, which were subsequently tracked in post-transplant blood. Three of the eight recipients were HCV-positive; the others were transplanted for non-autoimmune, non-viral indications. Third party-reactive TCRbeta sequences were also identified from pre-transplant MLRs to serve as an antigen-independent comparator for donor-reactive sequences. Blood samples were collected pre-transplant, pre-randomization before withdrawal, and post-randomization after either full withdrawal or failed withdrawal. Subjects received no induction therapy and standard immunosuppression until randomization at 12-24 months post-transplant.

The research as a whole found: Since no allograft tissue specimens were available, donor-reactive T cells may have migrated into the graft instead of being deleted. After accounting for repertoire turnover, donor-reactive detection was significantly reduced in 7 of 8 subjects for CD4 and 8 of 8 for CD8. Donor-reactive sequences declined more than third party-reactive ones, suggesting partial antigen-specific deletion unrelated to withdrawal success. In most of the 8 subjects, regardless of tolerance or HCV status, circulating donor-reactive CD4 TCRbeta sequences dropped significantly post-transplant. The conclusions were considered preliminary, being limited by small, heterogeneous patient numbers and non-standardized post-transplant time points. In two subjects, low numbers of available donor cells limited the measurable donor-reactive repertoire.

The material sequenced was CD4+ T cells from blood, taken before liver transplant. The receptor comes from a human donor who received a liver transplant. In this chain, TRBV5-6 is recombined with TRBJ2-1, with TRBD2 tentatively as D gene (6 bases match). The DNA reads as follows: TGTGCCAGCAGCTTCTTTCTAGCGACGAACTACAATGAGCAGTTCTTC. Translation gives CASSFFLATNYNEQFF.